This section outlines one T cell receptor beta chain sequence together with its context. Its specificity is not known. The missing conserved phenylalanine or tryptophan at the end of this CDR3 makes a read error likely. The limits of the CDR3 on the DNA are not certain, so only TCRdb's listed CDR3 is given. This sample is drawn from a study of breast tumors, draining lymph nodes, adjacent tissues. Axillary draining lymph nodes of breast cancer patients supplied the node samples. The CDR3 sequence runs 11 residues, both termini included. Germline V gene lookup returns CDR1 SGHRS and CDR2 YFSETQ. TCRdb processed the multiplex PCR reads anew with MiXCR; each CDR3 protein has one entry. The sample comprises 85,000 to 130,000 distinct CDR3 sequences, about 30% of which are singletons, and around 6% rests with the top ten. Regarding the study as a whole: Luminal-like breast cancer showed significantly greater tumor-nontumor repertoire similarity than basal-like breast cancer did.

The material sequenced was axillary lymph node tissue. The clonotype was recovered from a female donor with breast cancer. Some clones in this sample may be carry-over from other donors' samples. The chain recombines TRBV5-1 with TRBJ2-2; the DNA was not used to check the table's D call, TRBD2. This chain's CDR3 is CASSLKLAGGP.